This T cell receptor (beta chain) emerged from a study of OX40 agonist ivuxolimab in advanced cancers. On the study more broadly: Prior checkpoint blockade (anti-PD-1, anti-PD-L1 or anti-CTLA-4) was permitted; about 40% had it. Overall study results and limits: With doses of 0.1-3.0 mg/kg, partial responders showed among the lowest clonal expansion. At 0.1 to 3.0 mg/kg, clonal expansion of CD4+ and CD8+ blood T cells had occurred by week 6.

Worth noting for this clone: The target antigen is unknown.

In germline, CDR1 is SGDLS, CDR2 YYNGEE. This CDR3 has 15 amino acids. V lost 0 bases and J 5 bases, leaving 11 bases between the germline ends. The table came from immunoSEQ multiplex PCR; TCRdb's copy has only in-frame clones and leaves some out. This sample carries tens of thousands of clones, about 85% of them seen once, and the ten largest clones take roughly 1.1%. The source of this sequence is an adult with an advanced solid tumor such as melanoma, head and neck, liver or kidney cancer. Sequenced material: CD4+ or CD8+ T cells sorted from blood, taken in a trial of the OX40 agonist ivuxolimab. The gene calls are TRBV9 and TRBJ2-2, with a weak D call TRBD1 (6 bases). This CDR3 reads CASSVDLRGTGELFF. CDR3 DNA: TGTGCCAGCAGCGTAGATCTAAGGGGGACCGGGGAGCTGTTTTTT.